This T cell receptor (beta chain) is drawn from a study of patients and donors after allogeneic stem cell transplantation. TCRdb independently ran MiXCR on the RT-PCR reads; one entry per CDR3 protein. Of 920,000 or so distinct CDR3 sequences in the sample, under 20% were seen once. Trimming removed 4 bases from V and 9 bases from J, with 12 bases in between. Germline V gene data show CDR1 as SGDLS and CDR2 as YYNGEE. The length of the CDR3 is 12 residues. This clonotype was picked up a small number of times. The clonotype was recovered from a human donor who was either an allogeneic HSCT recipient or a stem cell or donor lymphocyte infusion donor (not recorded which). It is not recorded whose cells these are; they may come from a transplant donor. The V and J genes are TRBV9 and TRBJ2-3, with D unclear. Input material: blood, either unsorted or a sorted T cell fraction (not recorded which). Here the CDR3 reads CASSTQPTTQYF. The CDR3 nucleotides are TGTGCCAGCAGCACACAACCCACCACGCAGTATTTT.